This T cell receptor (beta chain) was identified in a study of beta chain features in type 1 diabetes. General study findings and limits: Moderate yet significant TCRB CDR3 shortening was seen in Type 1 diabetes patients in all four CD4+ subsets.

This clone was detected a few times. The antigen remains unidentified. Every bit of the isolated RNA underwent reverse transcription, so sequencing read expressed TCRB transcripts. TCRdb keeps only in-frame clones here, not all; method: immunoSEQ multiplex PCR. The sample has about 710,000 clones, roughly 13% seen once. Sequencing used naive CD4+ T cells from blood. This TCR derives from a man aged 18 to 30 with type 1 diabetes.

CDR3 amino acids: CASSFTWTDTQYF. The CDR3 coding sequence is TGTGCCAGCAGCTTTACGTGGACAGATACGCAGTATTTT. The chain couples TRBV7-2 to TRBJ2-3; no clear D gene. The CDR3 contains 13 residues. The V end lost 3 bases, the J end lost 3 bases, and 7 bases lay between the germline ends. In germline, CDR1 is SGHTA, CDR2 FQGNSA.